This T cell receptor (beta chain) was obtained from a study of blood T cell repertoires in COVID-19 (dated by TCRdb to about 2020). As for the study more broadly: Samples from collaborators originated in the United States, Italy and Spain and spanned both the acute and convalescent phases of COVID-19. The prospective study material was composed of cDNA or gDNA derived from T cells, B-cell-depleted T cells, or PBMCs. Where HLA class I and class II types were available, the types were taken from metadata supplied by the sample provider, not from assay-based typing. A freely available public database, intended as a resource for researchers studying the immune response to SARS-CoV-2, is where the repertoires were released. The dataset comprised deeply sampled blood TCRbeta repertoires from subjects exposed to, actively infected with, or recovered from COVID-19. The sample metadata nearly always contained a de-identified subject ID, COVID-19 status, age in years and sex. The samples were drawn from the first 160 participants of the ongoing ImmuneRACE study and from about 1,200 subjects provided by 6 global collaborators.

What the work shows at the level of the full study, not this receptor alone: The quantity of clinical and demographic metadata differed by source and by participant and was supplied without curation.

The V end loses 6 bases and the J end loses 0 bases, and a stretch of 8 bases separates them. The CDR3 has 12 amino acids, counting the end cysteine and phenylalanine. The entry retains the CDR3 DNA only, 36 bases that are in frame from base 1. CDR1 and CDR2 are read off the germline V gene as SQVTM and ANQGSEA. Whole blood was collected in K2EDTA tubes by collaborating institutions according to the institutions' own protocols. For TCRbeta analysis, collaborators shipped samples in one of three forms: frozen whole blood, isolated PBMCs, or DNA extracted from either of those sample types. As regards this clone: No antigen is known for it. Base qualities were left out, and no much larger clone turns up one base away.

TCRbeta CDR3 regions were amplified from genomic DNA using the immunoSEQ Assay, a bias-controlled multiplex PCR. As for how the authors treated the data: The number of nucleated cells in each sample was estimated by amplification of reference gene primers within the assay. To quantify the absolute abundance of each unique TCRbeta CDR3 rearrangement, sequence reads were collapsed and filtered. For each sample, productive Simpson clonality was calculated by taking the square root of Simpson's diversity index across productive rearrangements. TCRdb holds this immuneACCESS table with in-frame rearrangements only. Some clones are missing; in checked studies, unresolved V genes explain under half, and the rest has no known cause. The D gene and trimming were derived from the DNA, and the V and J assignments and clone size from that table. The sample table lists around 100,000 clones, 85% to 90% of them with a count of one. The top ten hold 3% of the sample.

The sequence was obtained from a man aged 50-60 years with active or convalescent COVID-19. The specimen was peripheral blood. The rearranged chain carries TRBV29-1 and TRBJ2-5; TRBD1 is possibly the D segment (6 matching bases). Here is the DNA: TGCAGCGTAGGGGGAAACCAAGAGACCCAGTACTTC. This yields the protein CSVGGNQETQYF.